Listed below are T cell receptor beta chains from one sample, sequenced in a study of T-cell memory formation after mild COVID-19. MiXCR, applied by TCRdb to the 5' RACE reads, yields one record per CDR3 protein. Seen here are roughly 450,000 distinct CDR3 sequences, more than 15% observed once, and the top ten hold roughly a fifth. Sequenced sample: PBMCs or a T cell subset sorted from them (not recorded which). The origin of the receptors is a man younger than 30 who had mild COVID-19 (a few samples of this study predate the infection). Cell type and time point are not known. The conserved cysteine and the conserved F or W are not part of the CDR3 here. Each record gives: V gene, D gene, J gene, CDR3 protein. The D gene is left open where the match is weak.

>TRBV6-5|NA|TRBJ1-2
ASSYSWTDSYGYT
>TRBV5-5|TRBD1|TRBJ1-2
ASSPLDRAFGYT
>TRBV9|NA|TRBJ2-2
ASTQGLNTGELF
>TRBV7-9|NA|TRBJ2-5
ASSLGFGGPHQETQY
>TRBV7-2|NA|TRBJ1-5
ASAFVSAPNQPQH
>TRBV27|TRBD2|TRBJ2-3
ASSLERGGVDTQY
>TRBV7-8|NA|TRBJ1-6
ASSPADGNSPLH
>TRBV20-1|TRBD2|TRBJ2-3
SARDPGLAPDTQY
>TRBV3-1|NA|TRBJ1-4
ASSQDTGWEKLF
>TRBV4-1|NA|TRBJ2-5
ASSPAAYQETQY
>TRBV4-1|NA|TRBJ1-1
ASSQDWRGRGGTEAF
>TRBV6-2/TRBV6-3|TRBD2|TRBJ2-1
ASSDPTLAGGRDEQF
>TRBV2|NA|TRBJ2-7
ASREAGLTYEQY
>TRBV6-2/TRBV6-3|NA|TRBJ1-2
ASQDFNYGYT
>TRBV20-1|NA|TRBJ2-3
SASDSQVADTQY
>TRBV4-3|TRBD1|TRBJ1-1
ASSPLSRGQINTEAF
>TRBV12-3/TRBV12-4|TRBD1|TRBJ1-2
ASSLGAGGTGAAWGYT
>TRBV5-1|NA|TRBJ1-1
ASSLGRAGETEAF
>TRBV29-1|NA|TRBJ1-2
SAGSGTYGYT
>TRBV5-1|NA|TRBJ2-7
ASSLESGGDYEQY
>TRBV5-8|NA|TRBJ2-3
ASSLGGMIPTDTQY
>TRBV12-3/TRBV12-4|TRBD1|TRBJ2-4
ASRKTGEAKNIQY
>TRBV6-2/TRBV6-3|NA|TRBJ1-6
ASSYSGRSPLH
>TRBV3-1|TRBD1|TRBJ1-4
ASSQEIGTGYGKLF
>TRBV9|TRBD2|TRBJ2-7
ASSVRASGSYEQY
>TRBV24-1|NA|TRBJ2-5
ATSGGRGGETQY
>TRBV28|NA|TRBJ1-1
ASSLAKVGNTEAF
>TRBV19|TRBD2|TRBJ2-3
ASSIRRGGLDTQY
>TRBV12-3/TRBV12-4|NA|TRBJ2-5
ASSLQGPSQETQY
>TRBV27|TRBD2|TRBJ2-3
ASRTSGGRKFSTDTQY
>TRBV7-2|NA|TRBJ2-3
ASSLRGGWSDTQY
>TRBV12-3/TRBV12-4|NA|TRBJ1-6
ASSPGTRGGSPLH
>TRBV12-5|NA|TRBJ2-1
ASGWNEQF
>TRBV9|NA|TRBJ1-3
ASSIGLDSGNTIY
>TRBV7-2|TRBD1|TRBJ1-6
ASSLGQTGYNSPLH
>TRBV14|TRBD2|TRBJ2-2
ASSRLATGELF
>TRBV6-2/TRBV6-3|NA|TRBJ2-1
ASSSQDSEQF
>TRBV28|TRBD1|TRBJ2-1
ASSSSGDRGFAG
>TRBV12-3/TRBV12-4|NA|TRBJ2-1
ASSLFDKEQF
>TRBV5-4|NA|TRBJ2-2
ASSAGVATGELF
>TRBV7-6|NA|TRBJ1-1
ASSPAGVLAF
>TRBV7-7|TRBD2|TRBJ2-3
ASSLAGAYTDTQY
>TRBV24-1|NA|TRBJ2-3
ATSETSRGTQY
>TRBV18|NA|TRBJ2-7
ASSLTGVYEQY
>TRBV7-2|NA|TRBJ2-2
ASRFTLIGELF
>TRBV6-2/TRBV6-3|TRBD1|TRBJ2-5
SSSYPGQTPEETQY
>TRBV12-3/TRBV12-4|TRBD2|TRBJ2-3
ASSSRRPGGASTDTQY
>TRBV29-1|NA|TRBJ2-7
SVETGHRYYEQY
>TRBV7-2|NA|TRBJ2-3
ASSPLVDTDTQY
>TRBV6-2/TRBV6-3|NA|TRBJ1-2
ASSYRAPGGYT
>TRBV10-3|NA|TRBJ2-3
AIRWGGSTDTQY
>TRBV5-4|TRBD1|TRBJ1-2
ASSAGTGNNYGYT
>TRBV30|NA|TRBJ1-1
ALEGMNTEAF
>TRBV11-2|TRBD2|TRBJ2-1
ASSPRVAGGDNEQF
>TRBV28|TRBD2|TRBJ2-5
ASSMAAGGTETQY
>TRBV19|NA|TRBJ1-1
ASGGAGTEAF
>TRBV18|TRBD1|TRBJ2-7
ASSSYGTGIEQY